Listed here are 28 T cell receptor beta chains from one sample, sequenced in a study of blood T cell repertoires in COVID-19. The table came from immunoSEQ multiplex PCR; TCRdb's copy has only in-frame clones and leaves some out. The sample consists of around 300,000 clones, roughly 88% of them appearing once. The sequencing sample was made of peripheral blood. Every receptor here comes from a young woman with active or convalescent COVID-19.

V is TRBV5-1 and J is TRBJ1-1; 7 bases are shared with TRBD1. The CDR3 is 16 amino acids. The V gene's germline CDR1 is SGHRS and CDR2 YFSETQ. The J segment lost 8 bases and the V segment lost 3 bases, leaving 16 bases of the junction unmatched. The CDR3 DNA reads as TGCGCCAGCAGCTCTCTTATCCCGGGACAGTATGTAGAAGCTTTCTTT. Its translation: CASSSLIPGQYVEAFF. The full variable domain, rest sourced from reference TRBV5-1 and TRBJ1-1, is KAGVTQTPRYLIKTRGQQVTLSCSPISGHRSVSWYQQTPGQGLQFLFEYFSETQRNKGNFPGRFSGRQFSNSRSEMNVSTLELGDSALYLCASSSLIPGQYVEAFFGQGTRLTVV.

The rearrangement joins TRBV7-2 to TRBJ2-3; 7 bases are a match to TRBD1. This CDR3 spans 17 amino acids. CDR1 is SGHTA, CDR2 FQGNSA, per germline. The J segment lost 0 bases and the V segment lost 2 bases, leaving 8 bases of the junction unmatched. In nucleotides, the CDR3 is TGTGCCAGCAGCTTACGGGTAGGGGGCCTTAGCACAGATACGCAGTATTTT. Protein: CASSLRVGGLSTDTQYF. The whole variable domain, filled in from reference TRBV7-2 and TRBJ2-3, reads GAGVSQSPSNKVTEKGKDVELRCDPISGHTALYWYRQSLGQGLEFLIYFQGNSAPDKSGLPSDRFSAERTGGSVSTLTIQRTQQEDSAVYLCASSLRVGGLSTDTQYFGPGTRLTVL.

The rearrangement joins TRBV27 to TRBJ1-2, with TRBD1 identical over 8 bases. Per the germline V gene, CDR1 is MNHEY and CDR2 is SMNVEV (reference sequence). V was pared by 6 bases and J by 7 bases, with 10 bases of the junction left unmatched. The CDR3 has 14 residues. The CDR3 loop reads CASSNSGQGGGYTF. The DNA of the CDR3 is TGTGCCAGCAGCAACTCCGGACAGGGAGGTGGCTACACCTTC.

This clone showed up just a few times. The J gene is TRBJ2-1, the V gene TRBV6-4, with 12 nucleotides matching TRBD2. There are 16 residues in the CDR3. Per germline, CDR1 MRHNA and CDR2 SNTAGT. Unmatched junction bases numbered 10, after V lost 3 bases and J lost 10 bases. The CDR3 sequence: CASSEGPSGGASEQFF. The CDR3 DNA follows: TGTGCCAGCAGTGAAGGGCCTAGCGGGGGGGCCAGCGAGCAGTTCTTC.

J is TRBJ1-5 and V is TRBV30, with 7 positions matching TRBD1. Germline V lookup: CDR1 GTSNPN, CDR2 SVGIG (reference sequence). V trimming: 3 bases; J trimming: 3 bases; junction bases outside the gene matches: 8. The CDR3 has 15 amino acids. CDR3 sequence (DNA): TGTGCCTGGAGGGCAAAGGGGGCGCCCAATCAGCCCCAGCATTTT. Its translation is CAWRAKGAPNQPQHF. The whole variable domain, remainder taken from reference TRBV30 and TRBJ1-5, is SQTIHQWPATLVQPVGSPLSLECTVEGTSNPNLYWYRQAAGRGLQLLFYSVGIGQISSEVPQNLSASRPQDRQFILSSKKLLLSDSGFYLCAWRAKGAPNQPQHFGDGTRLSIL.

DNA for the CDR3: TGTGCCAGCAGCTTAGCCTACCGGACAGGGGAGGGCTACAATGAGCAGTTCTTC. Its protein is CASSLAYRTGEGYNEQFF. The chain links TRBV7-8 to TRBJ2-1; 9 bases map to TRBD1. CDR1 and CDR2 from the germline V gene are SGHVS and FQNEAQ. J gave up 3 bases and V 0 bases, and 9 bases lay outside the gene matches. The CDR3 sequence is 18 residues long.

This clone was picked up one time. J is TRBJ2-2 and V is TRBV7-2, with D possibly TRBD2 on 7 matching bases. Germline V gene sequence: CDR1 SGHTA, CDR2 FQGNSA. The CDR3 runs 16 residues. The V end was cut by 8 bases, the J end by 5 bases, with 21 bases between. CDR3 amino acids: CASLPVGGHYTGELFF. The CDR3 nucleotides read TGTGCCAGCCTTCCCGTCGGGGGGCATTATACCGGGGAGCTGTTTTTT.

The chain carries TRBV4-3 and TRBJ1-6; weak D call: TRBD1 (5 bases). CDR3 size: 18 residues. With 0 bases removed from V and 2 bases from J, the gap between germline ends came to 14 bases. CDR1 is LGHNA and CDR2 is YSLEER in the germline V gene. CDR3 DNA: TGCGCCAGCAGCCAAGACACCGGCGGGGGTGCCTATAATTCACCCCTCCACTTT. Translation gives CASSQDTGGGAYNSPLHF.

The chain links TRBV6-2 or TRBV6-3 to TRBJ2-2, with 11 bases aligning to TRBD1. Germline loops: CDR1 MNHEY, CDR2 SVGEGT. With V trimmed by 6 bases and J by 1 base, 25 bases remained unmatched. This CDR3 is 23 amino acids long. The CDR3 protein is CASSRIRHGGLMDRGQNTGELFF. CDR3 nucleotides: TGTGCCAGCAGCCGTATCCGACACGGGGGCCTTATGGACAGGGGGCAGAACACCGGGGAGCTGTTTTTT.

The CDR3 is CASSQEFQGKSPLHF. Written as DNA, the CDR3 is TGCGCCAGCAGCCAAGAGTTCCAGGGAAAGTCACCCCTCCACTTT. This chain links TRBV4-1 with TRBJ1-6, with TRBD1 as a possible D gene (5 bases). Germline V CDR1 and CDR2: MGHRA, YSYEKL. Trimming shortened V by 0 bases and J by 10 bases, and 13 bases separated the two germline ends. The CDR3 totals 15 residues.

In its sample, this clone was seen once. This chain links TRBV5-4 with TRBJ1-1, with D uncertain. Looked up from germline, CDR1 is SGHNT and CDR2 is YYREEE (reference sequence). V lost 0 bases and J 2 bases, leaving 8 bases between the germline ends. The CDR3 sequence is 14 residues long. The chain's CDR3 is CASSLGQINTEAFF. The CDR3, as DNA: TGTGCCAGCAGCTTGGGTCAGATTAACACTGAAGCTTTCTTT.

V and J are TRBV11-2 and TRBJ2-1, with 7 bases fitting TRBD1. This CDR3 has 14 amino acids. The germline V gene encodes CDR1 SGHAT and CDR2 FQNNGV. The J segment lost 8 bases and the V segment lost 2 bases, leaving 6 bases of the junction unmatched. Written as DNA, the CDR3 is TGTGCCAGCAGCTTATCAGGGGGTTGGGATGAGCAGTTCTTC. Translating it yields CASSLSGGWDEQFF.

The V and J genes are TRBV29-1 and TRBJ1-1, with 7 bases identical to TRBD1. The CDR3 is 14 residues long. Per germline, CDR1 SQVTM and CDR2 ANQGSEA. J was trimmed by 3 bases and V by 7 bases; bases with no gene match: 11. CDR3 bases: TGCAGCGCAGGGTCCAGGGGGATGGACACTGAAGCTTTCTTT. It specifies CSAGSRGMDTEAFF.

The chain joins TRBV7-2 to TRBJ2-5; D might be TRBD1 (6 bases). The CDR3 spans 13 residues. Trimming stripped 4 bases from V and 5 bases from J, with 11 bases between. Germline CDR1 and CDR2: SGHTA and FQGNSA. The DNA for the CDR3 is TGTGCCAGCAGCTCCAGGGGAGCGGAGACCCAGTACTTC. Amino acid sequence: CASSSRGAETQYF.

V and J are TRBV7-6 and TRBJ2-3; 12 bases are a match to TRBD1. Trimming removed 4 bases from V and 6 bases from J; junction bases left unmatched: 5. Germline V gives CDR1 SGHVS, CDR2 FNYEAQ. There are 15 residues in the CDR3. The CDR3 DNA follows: TGTGCCAGCAGCTCCCGGGACAGGGGGCCTGATACGCAGTATTTT. Encoded protein: CASSSRDRGPDTQYF.

About this clone: At the DNA level, this CDR3 is encoded by other sequences in the same sample as well. The V call is TRBV12-3 or TRBV12-4, the J call TRBJ1-1; maybe TRBD1 (6 bases). The CDR3 totals 13 residues. V was clipped by 1 base and J by 5 bases, with 8 bases between them. CDR3 region: CASSLERGTEAFF. The CDR3 DNA reads as TGTGCCAGCAGTTTAGAAAGGGGGACTGAAGCTTTCTTT.

The chain joins TRBV30 to TRBJ1-4, with a possible D match to TRBD1 (6 bases). Germline V gives CDR1 GTSNPN, CDR2 SVGIG (reference sequence). CDR3 length: 10 residues. The CDR3 region is CAGGGEKLFF. DNA for the CDR3: TGTGCTGGGGGGGGCGAAAAACTGTTTTTT. Together with reference TRBV30 and TRBJ1-4, the CDR3 gives the full variable domain: SQTIHQWPATLVQPVGSPLSLECTVEGTSNPNLYWYRQAAGRGLQLLFYSVGIGQISSEVPQNLSASRPQDRQFILSSKKLLLSDSGFYLCAGGGEKLFFGSGTQLSVL.

V gene TRBV7-3 combines with J gene TRBJ1-1, with 7 positions matching TRBD1. Losses at the gene ends were 3 bases for V and 4 bases for J; bases not matched to a gene: 14. The CDR3 spans 17 residues. The germline V gene encodes CDR1 SGHTA and CDR2 FQGTGA. Here the CDR3 DNA reads TGTGCCAGCAGCTTTACTTTTACAGGGGCGCTAACCACTGAAGCTTTCTTT. Protein sequence: CASSFTFTGALTTEAFF.

This chain joins TRBV2 and TRBJ1-2, with unresolved D. Germline CDR1 SNHLY, CDR2 FYNNEI. The CDR3 spans 12 residues. Trimming left V 6 bases short and J 2 bases short, with 7 bases between. In nucleotides, the CDR3 is TGTGCCAGCAGGAGTTTAAACTATGGCTACACCTTC. Residues: CASRSLNYGYTF.

The chain has TRBV5-1 and TRBJ2-1; D possibly corresponds to TRBD2 (6 bases). The CDR3 runs 17 residues. V was clipped by 3 bases and J by 0 bases, with 16 bases between them. The germline V gene has CDR1 SGHRS and CDR2 YFSETQ. CDR3 DNA sequence: TGCGCCAGCAGCTCACATATACGGGGGAGCTCCTACAATGAGCAGTTCTTC. The encoded protein is CASSSHIRGSSYNEQFF.

The chain is built from TRBV28 and TRBJ1-3; TRBD1 agrees at 8 bases. V trimming: 3 bases; J trimming: 8 bases; junction bases outside the gene matches: 9. The CDR3 consists of 15 residues. CDR1 and CDR2 (germline): MDHEN, SYDVKM. The chain's CDR3 is CASSLSGGGSDTIYF. The CDR3 nucleotides read TGTGCCAGCAGTTTGTCAGGGGGCGGTTCGGACACCATATATTTT.

This sequence joins TRBV28 and TRBJ2-7; D possibly corresponds to TRBD1 (6 bases). The CDR3 spans 15 residues. Trimming cost V 6 bases and J 2 bases, with 17 bases left between them. Looked up from germline, CDR1 is MDHEN and CDR2 is SYDVKM. The CDR3 nucleotides are TGTGCCAGCAGCCGAGGACAGTTTGGCACCTACGAGCAGTACTTC. This codes for CASSRGQFGTYEQYF.

The rearrangement joins TRBV6-5 to TRBJ1-1, with TRBD1 matching 7 bases. CDR1 MNHEY and CDR2 SVGAGI come from the germline V gene. The CDR3 contains 14 residues. J gave up 7 bases and V 2 bases, and 7 bases lay outside the gene matches. CDR3: CASSYQDRPYEAFF. The CDR3 nucleotides are TGTGCCAGCAGTTACCAGGACAGGCCTTATGAAGCTTTCTTT.

The rearrangement joins TRBV28 to TRBJ2-5; 13 positions agree with TRBD2. Germline CDR1 and CDR2: MDHEN and SYDVKM. The CDR3 contains 17 residues. V was pared by 6 bases and J by 2 bases, with 9 bases of the junction left unmatched. The CDR3 loop is CASSRTSGGFGQETQYF. The CDR3 nucleotides read TGTGCCAGCAGCAGGACTAGCGGGGGATTTGGGCAAGAGACCCAGTACTTC.

This clone came up once. The rearrangement links TRBV11-2 to TRBJ1-1; possible D gene TRBD1, 6 bases. This CDR3 has 19 residues. Deletions cut 0 bases from V and 6 bases from J, with 26 bases between. Germline values: CDR1 SGHAT, CDR2 FQNNGV. In DNA, the CDR3 is TGTGCCAGCAGCTTAGAGGGCGTGCCTTGGGGGGGGCGTAAACCTGAAGCTTTCTTT. Amino acid sequence: CASSLEGVPWGGRKPEAFF.

This chain joins TRBV6-5 and TRBJ2-1; TRBD2 matches 14 bases. Germline CDR1 reads MNHEY; CDR2 reads SVGAGI. V shed 6 bases, J shed 6 bases, and the junction held 1 base outside the gene matches. The CDR3 is 14 residues long. CDR3 nucleotides: TGTGCCAGCAGGGGACTAGCGGGGGTCAATGAGCAGTTCTTC. It translates to CASRGLAGVNEQFF.

The rearrangement uses TRBV7-8 and TRBJ2-1; 7 nucleotides align to TRBD2. Germline CDR1 is SGHVS and CDR2 is FQNEAQ. The CDR3 totals 13 residues. The ends lost 4 bases at V and 8 bases at J; junction bases unmatched: 5. As DNA, the CDR3 is TGTGCCAGCAGCTCACCGGGAGGCCATGAGCAGTTCTTC. Amino acids: CASSSPGGHEQFF.

The gene calls are TRBV7-2 and TRBJ2-2; 7 nucleotides agree with TRBD1. V shed 5 bases and J 6 bases; nucleotides not matched to a gene: 9. The V gene's germline CDR1 is SGHTA and CDR2 FQGNSA. This CDR3 has 15 amino acids. In nucleotides, the CDR3 is TGTGCCAGCAGCCCCTACGGGACAGCGGCCGGGGAGCTGTTTTTT. This encodes CASSPYGTAAGELFF.